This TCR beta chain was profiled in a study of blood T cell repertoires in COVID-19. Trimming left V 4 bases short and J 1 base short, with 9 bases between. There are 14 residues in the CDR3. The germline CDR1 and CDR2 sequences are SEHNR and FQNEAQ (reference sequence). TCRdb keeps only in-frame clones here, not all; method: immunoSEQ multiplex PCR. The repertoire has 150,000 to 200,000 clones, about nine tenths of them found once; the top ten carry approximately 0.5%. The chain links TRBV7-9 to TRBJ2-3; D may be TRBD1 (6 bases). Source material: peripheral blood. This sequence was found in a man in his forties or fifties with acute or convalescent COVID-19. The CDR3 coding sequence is TGTGCCAGCAGCTCGGACAGACGCACAGATACGCAGTATTTT. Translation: CASSSDRRTDTQYF.